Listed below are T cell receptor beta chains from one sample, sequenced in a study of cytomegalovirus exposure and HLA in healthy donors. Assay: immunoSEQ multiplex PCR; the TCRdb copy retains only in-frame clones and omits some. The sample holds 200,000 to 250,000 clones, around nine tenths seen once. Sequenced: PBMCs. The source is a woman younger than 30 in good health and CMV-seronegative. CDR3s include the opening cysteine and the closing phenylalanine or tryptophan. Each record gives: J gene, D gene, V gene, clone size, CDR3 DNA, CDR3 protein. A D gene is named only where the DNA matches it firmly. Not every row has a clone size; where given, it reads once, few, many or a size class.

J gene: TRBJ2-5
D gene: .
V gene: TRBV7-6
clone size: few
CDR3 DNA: TGTGCCAGCAGCGTACAGACAGTTCAAGAGACCCAGTACTTC
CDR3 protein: CASSVQTVQETQYF

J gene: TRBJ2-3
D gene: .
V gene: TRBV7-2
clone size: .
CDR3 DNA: TGTGCCAGCAGCGCAACCTTGAGGGATACGCAGTATTTT
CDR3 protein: CASSATLRDTQYF

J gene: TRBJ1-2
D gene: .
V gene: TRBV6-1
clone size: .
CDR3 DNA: TGTGCCAGCAGTGGAGGGTACAGGGTCTATGGCTACACCTTC
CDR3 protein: CASSGGYRVYGYTF

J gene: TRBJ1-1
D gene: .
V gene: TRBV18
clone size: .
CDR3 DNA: TGTGCCAGCTCACTAGCAGAGAACACTGAAGCTTTCTTT
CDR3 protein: CASSLAENTEAFF

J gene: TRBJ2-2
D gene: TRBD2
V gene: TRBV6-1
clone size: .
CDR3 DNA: TGTGCCAGCAGAAGCGGGAGGGGTAAGGCCGGGGAGCTGTTTTTT
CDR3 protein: CASRSGRGKAGELFF

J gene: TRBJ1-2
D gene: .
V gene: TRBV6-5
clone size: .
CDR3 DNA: TGTGCCAGCAGTTACTCGGGCAGGTCGGATGGCTACACCTTC
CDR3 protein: CASSYSGRSDGYTF

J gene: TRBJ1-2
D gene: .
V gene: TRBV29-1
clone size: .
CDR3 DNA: TGCAGCGTTGAGGCCCTTAGAGGTTACACCTTC
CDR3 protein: CSVEALRGYTF

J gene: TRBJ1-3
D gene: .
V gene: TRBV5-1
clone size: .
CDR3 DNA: TGCGCCAGCAGCTTGGGGGACTTCGACTCTGGAAACACCATATATTTT
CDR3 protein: CASSLGDFDSGNTIYF

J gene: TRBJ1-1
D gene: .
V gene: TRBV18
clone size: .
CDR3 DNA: TGTGCCAGCTCACCACAAACAGATTACACTGAAGCTTTCTTT
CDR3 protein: CASSPQTDYTEAFF

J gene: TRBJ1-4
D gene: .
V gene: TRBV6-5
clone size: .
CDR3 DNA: TGTGCCAGCAGTTACTCTGGGGGCACTAATGAAAAACTGTTTTTT
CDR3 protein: CASSYSGGTNEKLFF

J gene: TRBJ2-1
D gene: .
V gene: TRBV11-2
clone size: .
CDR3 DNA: TGTGCCAGCAGCTTAGGTCGGGGTACTTACAATGAGCAGTTCTTC
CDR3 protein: CASSLGRGTYNEQFF

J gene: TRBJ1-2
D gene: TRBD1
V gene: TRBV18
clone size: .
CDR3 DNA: TGTGCCAGCTCCTTGGGACAGGGGGATGGCTACACCTTC
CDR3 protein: CASSLGQGDGYTF

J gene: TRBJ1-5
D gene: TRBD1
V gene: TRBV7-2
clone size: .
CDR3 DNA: TGTGCCAGCAGCACCCTGGGACAGGATCATCAGCCCCAGCATTTT
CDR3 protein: CASSTLGQDHQPQHF

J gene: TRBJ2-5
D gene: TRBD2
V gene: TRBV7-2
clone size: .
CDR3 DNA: TGTGCCAGCAGCTTAACGTGGTCTAGCGGGGTCCAAGAGACCCAGTACTTC
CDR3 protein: CASSLTWSSGVQETQYF

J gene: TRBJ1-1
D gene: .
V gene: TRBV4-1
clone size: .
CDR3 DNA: TGCGCCAGCGGAAGAGGGAGGGCTCGGGGGAACACTGAAGCTTTCTTT
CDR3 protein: CASGRGRARGNTEAFF

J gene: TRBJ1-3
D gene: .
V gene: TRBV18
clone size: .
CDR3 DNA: TGTGCCAGCTCACCACCGGGGACAAACTCTGGAAACACCATATATTTT
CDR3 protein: CASSPPGTNSGNTIYF

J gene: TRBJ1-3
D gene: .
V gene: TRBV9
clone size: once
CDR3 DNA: TGTGCCAGCAGCGGGACAGCTCAGAACACCATATATTTT
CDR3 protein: CASSGTAQNTIYF

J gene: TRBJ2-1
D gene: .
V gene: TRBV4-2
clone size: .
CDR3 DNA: TGTGCCAGCAGCCTATACGGGGGTGGCAATGAGCAGTTCTTC
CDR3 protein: CASSLYGGGNEQFF

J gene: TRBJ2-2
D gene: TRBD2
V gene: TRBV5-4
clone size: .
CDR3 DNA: TGTGCCAGCAGCTTTGGACTAGCGGGGGCGAACACCGGGGAGCTGTTTTTT
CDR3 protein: CASSFGLAGANTGELFF

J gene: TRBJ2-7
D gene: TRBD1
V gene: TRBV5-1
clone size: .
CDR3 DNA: TGCGCCAGCAGCTGGACAGGTAGGGACTACGAGCAGTACTTC
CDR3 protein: CASSWTGRDYEQYF

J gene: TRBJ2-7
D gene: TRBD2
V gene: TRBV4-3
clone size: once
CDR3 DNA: TGCGCCAGCAGCCTTGGACTAGCGGGAGTCCAAACCTACGAGCAGTACTTC
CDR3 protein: CASSLGLAGVQTYEQYF

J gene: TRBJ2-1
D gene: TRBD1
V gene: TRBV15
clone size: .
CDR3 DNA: TGTGCCACCAGAACCGTCCCGGGACAGGATCCCCTGGGGCAGTTCTTC
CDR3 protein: CATRTVPGQDPLGQFF

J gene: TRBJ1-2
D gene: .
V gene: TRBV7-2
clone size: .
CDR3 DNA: TGTGCCAGCAGCTTAGTTGGAGGTGATGGCTACACCTTC
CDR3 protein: CASSLVGGDGYTF

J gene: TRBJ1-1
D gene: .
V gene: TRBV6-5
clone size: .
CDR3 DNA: TGTGCCAGCAGTTACTCGTCTCTCTCGGAAGCTTTCTTT
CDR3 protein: CASSYSSLSEAFF

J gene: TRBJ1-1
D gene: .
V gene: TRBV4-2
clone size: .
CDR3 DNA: TGTGCCAGCAGCCAAGATGTTACAGGGAGGGTGAACACTGAAGCTTTCTTT
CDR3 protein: CASSQDVTGRVNTEAFF

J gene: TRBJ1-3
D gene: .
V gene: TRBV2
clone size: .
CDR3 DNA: TGTGCCAGCAGGCCCAGGGGCGCTTCCTTCTCTGGAAACACCATATATTTT
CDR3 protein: CASRPRGASFSGNTIYF